There are many counts of the clone carrying this TCR beta chain. This record comes from a study of low-dose radiotherapy and immunotherapy resistance in tumors. Study in general: Per fraction, Cohort 2 was given 1 Gy every two weeks, accumulating a total of 13 Gy over 26 weeks. Both drugs were delivered intravenously to patients (nivolumab 240 mg every two weeks and ipilimumab 1 mg/kg every six weeks).

The time point: before trial treatment. Donors, who were enrolled in a single-arm phase I dose-escalation trial, received nivolumab, ipilimumab, aspirin, low-dose cyclophosphamide and low-dose radiotherapy. Deletions cut 6 bases from V and 0 bases from J, with 12 bases between. The CDR3 has 14 residues. First-strand cDNA used TRAV- and TRBV-specific primers, covering alpha and beta chains. It was with a constant-region primer and a V-primer adapter that TCRs were amplified over around 20 PCR cycles. Using its own MiXCR run on the reads, TCRdb lists one record per CDR3 protein. The profile shows 60,000 to 75,000 distinct CDR3 sequences, less than 30% of them singletons.

The source was PBMCs, collected before treatment. The sequence was collected from a male donor with rectosigmoid adenocarcinoma. V is TRBV12-3 or TRBV12-4 and J is TRBJ2-7, with D perhaps TRBD2 (5 bases). The chain's CDR3 is CASSPQRISYEQYF. For the CDR3, the DNA is TGTGCCAGCAGCCCCCAGCGGATCTCCTACGAGCAGTACTTC.